This entry concerns a single T cell receptor beta chain. This record comes from a study of OX40 agonist ivuxolimab in advanced cancers. The protocol was immunoSEQ multiplex PCR, while the TCRdb copy is restricted to in-frame clones and leaves out a portion. The repertoire includes 45,000 to 65,000 clones, about four fifths of them detected once, and around 2.9% sits in the top ten. Germline CDR1 SGHKS, CDR2 YYEKEE (reference sequence). V shed 4 bases and J 4 bases; nucleotides not matched to a gene: 8. The CDR3 covers 14 residues. This TCR was recovered from an adult with an advanced solid tumor such as melanoma, head and neck, liver or kidney cancer. The specimen was CD4+ or CD8+ T cells sorted from blood, collected in a trial of the OX40 agonist ivuxolimab. V gene TRBV5-5 combines with J gene TRBJ2-7; 7 bases agree with TRBD1. CDR3 loop: CASSRGGREYEQYF. The CDR3, as DNA: TGTGCCAGCAGCCGAGGGGGCAGGGAGTACGAGCAGTACTTC.